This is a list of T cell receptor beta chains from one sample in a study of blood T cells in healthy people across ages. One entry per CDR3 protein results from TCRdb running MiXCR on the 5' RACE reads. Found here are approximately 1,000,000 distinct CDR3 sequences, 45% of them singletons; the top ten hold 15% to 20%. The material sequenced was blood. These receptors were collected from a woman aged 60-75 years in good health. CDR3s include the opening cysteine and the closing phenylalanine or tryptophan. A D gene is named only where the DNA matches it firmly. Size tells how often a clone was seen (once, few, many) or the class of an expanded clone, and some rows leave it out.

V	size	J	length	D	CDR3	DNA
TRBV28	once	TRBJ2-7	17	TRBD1	CASSFPPLDRASYEQYF	TGTGCCAGCAGTTTCCCACCCCTCGACAGGGCCAGCTACGAGCAGTACTTC
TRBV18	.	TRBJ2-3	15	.	CASSPAQQGTDTQYF	TGTGCCAGCTCACCGGCGCAGCAGGGCACAGATACGCAGTATTTT
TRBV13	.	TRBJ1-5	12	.	CASSRRNQPQHF	TGTGCCAGCAGTCGGCGGAATCAGCCCCAGCATTTT
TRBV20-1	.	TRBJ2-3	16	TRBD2	CSARAIAGEGTDTQYF	TGCAGTGCTAGAGCGATAGCGGGAGAAGGAACAGATACGCAGTATTTT
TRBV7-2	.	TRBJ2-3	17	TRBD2	CASSREGSGRPTDTQYF	TGTGCCAGCAGCCGAGAAGGTAGCGGGAGGCCCACAGATACGCAGTATTTT
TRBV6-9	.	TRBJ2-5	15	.	CASTMGDTAYNQQYF	TGTGCCAGCACCATGGGGGACACAGCCTACAATCAGCAGTACTTC
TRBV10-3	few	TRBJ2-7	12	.	CAISALLGEQYF	TGTGCCATCAGTGCCCTTTTGGGTGAGCAGTACTTC
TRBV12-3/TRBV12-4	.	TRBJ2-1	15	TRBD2	CASSPHSGAYNEQFF	TGTGCCAGCAGCCCCCATAGCGGGGCCTACAATGAGCAGTTCTTC
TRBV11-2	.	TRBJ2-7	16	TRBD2	CASSLEAGGGKNEQYF	TGTGCCAGCAGCTTAGAGGCGGGAGGGGGAAAAAACGAGCAGTACTTC
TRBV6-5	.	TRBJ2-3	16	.	CASSYSLGASTDTQYF	TGCGCCAGCAGTTACTCGCTGGGGGCGAGCACAGATACGCAGTATTTT
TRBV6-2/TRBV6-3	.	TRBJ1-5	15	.	CASRDPGARNQPQHF	TGTGCCAGCAGAGACCCAGGGGCGCGCAATCAGCCCCAGCATTTT
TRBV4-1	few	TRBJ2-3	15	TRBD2	CASSGAGEHTDTQYF	TGCGCCAGCAGCGGGGCGGGAGAACACACAGATACGCAGTATTTT
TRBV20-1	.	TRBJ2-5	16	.	CSASRPGTRFGETQYF	TGCAGTGCTAGTAGACCCGGGACGAGGTTCGGAGAGACCCAGTACTTC
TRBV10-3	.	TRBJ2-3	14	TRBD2	CAIRGLAGTDTQYF	TGTGCCATCAGAGGACTAGCTGGCACAGATACGCAGTATTTT
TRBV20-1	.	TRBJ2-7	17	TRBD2	CSARDHEASGASYEQYF	TGCAGTGCTAGAGATCATGAGGCTAGCGGGGCCTCCTACGAGCAGTACTTC